These 5 T cell receptor beta chains were sequenced from one sample in a study of regulatory T cells in long-lasting Graves disease. The time point: newly diagnosed GD, antithyroid drugs for less than 3 months. Following extraction of RNA from PBMCs, that RNA was used to make the TCR library. Construction of the TCR beta libraries employed iRepertoire HTBI primers in conjunction with Arm-PCR of CDR3 regions. MiXCR, applied by TCRdb to the multiplex PCR reads, yields one record per CDR3 protein. The sample comprises roughly 420,000 distinct CDR3 sequences, about 16% of which are singletons, and about 23% rests with the top ten. This sample was shared with a second study, whose subject was T cells in Graves' hyperthyroidism and ophthalmopathy.

The source was peripheral blood mononuclear cells (PBMCs), collected at new diagnosis, from a patient treated with antithyroid drugs. Every receptor here comes from a woman in her late teens or twenties with Graves disease.

This sequence joins TRBV20-1 and TRBJ1-6; D gene unclear. The germline V and J ends were trimmed by 2 bases and 9 bases, with 17 bases remaining between them. Per the germline V gene, CDR1 is DFQATT and CDR2 is SNEGSKA (reference sequence). The CDR3 consists of 15 residues. The CDR3 DNA follows: TGCAGTGCTAGAACGACAAAAGGAATAGTTTCACCCCTCCACTTT. Translation: CSARTTKGIVSPLHF.

The rearrangement uses TRBV7-3 and TRBJ2-1; TRBD2 aligns across 9 bases. Unmatched junction bases numbered 12, after V lost 4 bases and J lost 8 bases. CDR3 size: 16 residues. CDR1 and CDR2 from the germline V gene are SGHTA and FQGTGA. CDR3 sequence (DNA): TGTGCCAGCAGCTCGGGGTTCGGCGGGAGGGCCGATGAGCAGTTCTTC. Amino acid sequence: CASSSGFGGRADEQFF.

This clonotype has ten or more counts. The chain combines TRBV6-2 or TRBV6-3 with TRBJ1-5; unclear D gene. V was pared by 2 bases and J by 4 bases, with 9 bases between. The length of the CDR3 is 14 residues. Germline V gene data show CDR1 as MNHEY and CDR2 as SVGEGT. CDR3 bases: TGTGCCAGCAGTTACAACGAAAAAAATCAGCCCCAGCATTTT. This encodes CASSYNEKNQPQHF.

This clonotype turned up a few times. The chain uses TRBV29-1 and TRBJ1-3; D uncertain. Germline lookup yields CDR1 SQVTM and CDR2 ANQGSEA. Trimming stripped 7 bases from V and 4 bases from J, with 14 bases between. The CDR3 has 13 residues. CDR3 sequence reads: CSAAWAEGNTIYF. The CDR3 DNA reads TGCAGCGCCGCCTGGGCAGAGGGAAACACCATATATTTT.

This chain joins TRBV19 and TRBJ2-1; TRBD1 aligns across 7 bases. This CDR3 region has 16 residues. Trimming at V came to 5 bases and at J to 0 bases, leaving 7 bases not matched to a gene. Germline assignment: CDR1 LNHDA and CDR2 SQIVND (reference sequence). CDR3 amino acids: CASSWTGLSSYNEQFF. As DNA, the CDR3 is TGTGCCAGTAGTTGGACAGGTTTAAGCTCCTACAATGAGCAGTTCTTC.